The 5 T cell receptor beta chains presented below share a single source sample, sequenced in a study of blood T cells in healthy people across ages. A second PCR of 7 to 11 cycles used a sample-barcoded 5' primer and a J-beta primer mix. Via MiXCR, TCRdb re-called the 5' RACE reads, giving one row per CDR3 protein. The table has some 730,000 distinct CDR3 sequences, 22% seen once; the top ten hold roughly 22%. Sample: blood. Receptor source: a man between 65 and 85 years old in good health.

This clonotype was counted between two and nine times. V gene TRBV20-1 combines with J gene TRBJ2-1; D unclear. In germline, CDR1 is DFQATT, CDR2 SNEGSKA (reference sequence). The CDR3 is 12 residues long. This CDR3 is CGVPGLPNEQFF. CDR3 bases: TGCGGCGTCCCCGGGCTACCTAATGAGCAGTTCTTC.

The chain is built from TRBV20-1 and TRBJ2-5, with a weak D call TRBD2 (5 bases). The V gene's germline CDR1 is DFQATT and CDR2 SNEGSKA (reference sequence). V lost 2 bases and J lost 5, with 9 bases in between. The CDR3 is 12 residues long. The CDR3 bases are TGCAGTGCTAGATCTAGCAGGGAGACCCAGTACTTC. Encoded protein: CSARSSRETQYF.

This clonotype was seen a few times. The rearrangement joins TRBV14 to TRBJ2-5, with TRBD1 matching over 7 bases. Germline-derived CDR1 and CDR2 are SGHDN and FVKESK. The CDR3 length is 15 residues. Trimming took 5 bases from V and 5 from J; bases not matched to a gene: 11. The CDR3 DNA reads as TGTGCCAGCAGCTCGAAGACAGGGCTATGGGAGACCCAGTACTTC. It is translated as CASSSKTGLWETQYF.

The chain has TRBV5-1 and TRBJ1-6, with 8 bases lining up with TRBD1. V lost 0 bases, J lost 7 bases, and 6 bases stayed unmatched. Per germline, CDR1 SGHRS and CDR2 YFSETQ. The CDR3 totals 16 residues. CDR3 protein: CASSLAVTGGNSPLHF. CDR3 nucleotides: TGCGCCAGCAGCTTGGCCGTTACAGGGGGAAATTCACCCCTCCACTTT.

In its sample, this clonotype was seen a few times. The genes are TRBV20-1 and TRBJ2-2, with D possibly matching TRBD1 (6 bases). The CDR3 consists of 13 residues. The germline gives CDR1 DFQATT, CDR2 SNEGSKA (reference sequence). V was trimmed by 5 bases and J by 1 base, leaving 8 bases between them. The CDR3 DNA is TGCAGTGCTCACAGGGTGAACACCGGGGAGCTGTTTTTT. Translating gives CSAHRVNTGELFF.